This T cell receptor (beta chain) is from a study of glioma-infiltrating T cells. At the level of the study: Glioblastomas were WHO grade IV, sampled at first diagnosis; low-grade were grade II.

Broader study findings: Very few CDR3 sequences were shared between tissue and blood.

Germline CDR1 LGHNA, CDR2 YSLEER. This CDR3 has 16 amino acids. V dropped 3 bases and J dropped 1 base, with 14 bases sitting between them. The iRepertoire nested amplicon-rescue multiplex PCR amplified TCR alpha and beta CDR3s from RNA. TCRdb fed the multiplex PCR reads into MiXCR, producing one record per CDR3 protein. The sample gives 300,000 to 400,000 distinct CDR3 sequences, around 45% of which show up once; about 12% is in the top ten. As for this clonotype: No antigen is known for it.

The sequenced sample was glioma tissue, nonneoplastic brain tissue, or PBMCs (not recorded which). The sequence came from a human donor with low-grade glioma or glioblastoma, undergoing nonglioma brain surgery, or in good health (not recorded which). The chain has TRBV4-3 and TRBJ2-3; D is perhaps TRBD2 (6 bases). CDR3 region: CASSQAVAVGTDTQYF. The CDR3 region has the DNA TGCGCCAGCAGCCAGGCCGTAGCGGTCGGCACAGATACGCAGTATTTT.